This T cell receptor (beta chain) was sequenced during a study of radiotherapy plus CTLA-4 blockade in lung cancer. Broader study findings: Early shifts in blood T cell clones, with interferon-beta, reportedly predicted response best.

Worth noting for this clone: Its antigen remains unknown.

Profiled with immunoSEQ multiplex PCR; TCRdb holds only in-frame clones, not every one. The table includes roughly 62,000 clones, roughly 80% detected once. The ends were cut back, 6 bases at V and 2 bases at J, with 10 bases in the middle. The CDR3 spans 13 residues. Germline values: CDR1 LNHDA, CDR2 SQIVND (reference sequence). This clonotype was obtained from a human donor with non-small cell lung cancer who had a complete response to radiotherapy plus ipilimumab. V usage is TRBV19 and J usage is TRBJ2-5; D might be TRBD1 (5 bases). The specimen comprised peripheral blood, sampled from a patient treated with radiotherapy plus ipilimumab. The CDR3 sequence: CASSAGQQETQYF. CDR3 DNA: TGTGCCAGTAGCGCAGGGCAACAAGAGACCCAGTACTTC.